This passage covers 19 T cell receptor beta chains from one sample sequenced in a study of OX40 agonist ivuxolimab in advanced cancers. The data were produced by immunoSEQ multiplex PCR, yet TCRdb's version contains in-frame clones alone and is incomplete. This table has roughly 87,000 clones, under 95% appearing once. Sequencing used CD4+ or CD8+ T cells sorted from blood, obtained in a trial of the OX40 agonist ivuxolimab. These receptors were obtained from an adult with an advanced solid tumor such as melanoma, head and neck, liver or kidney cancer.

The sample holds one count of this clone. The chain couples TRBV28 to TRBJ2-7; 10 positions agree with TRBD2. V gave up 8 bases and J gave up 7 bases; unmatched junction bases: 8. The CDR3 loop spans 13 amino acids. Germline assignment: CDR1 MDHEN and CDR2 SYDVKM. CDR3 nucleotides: TGTGCCAGCGGGGCTAGCGGGAGTTATGAGCAGTACTTC. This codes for CASGASGSYEQYF.

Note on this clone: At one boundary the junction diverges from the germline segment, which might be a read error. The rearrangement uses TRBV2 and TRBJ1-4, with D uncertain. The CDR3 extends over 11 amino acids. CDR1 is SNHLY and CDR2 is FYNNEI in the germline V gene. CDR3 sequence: CASSAKEKLFF. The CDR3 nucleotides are TGTGCCAGCAGTGCTAAGGAAAAACTGTTTTTT.

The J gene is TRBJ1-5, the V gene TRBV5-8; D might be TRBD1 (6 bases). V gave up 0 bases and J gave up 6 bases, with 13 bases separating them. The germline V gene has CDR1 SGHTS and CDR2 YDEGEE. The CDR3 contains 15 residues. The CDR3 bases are TGTGCCAGCAGCTTGGGCACAGGGCCGGGTCAGCCCCAGCATTTT. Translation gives CASSLGTGPGQPQHF.

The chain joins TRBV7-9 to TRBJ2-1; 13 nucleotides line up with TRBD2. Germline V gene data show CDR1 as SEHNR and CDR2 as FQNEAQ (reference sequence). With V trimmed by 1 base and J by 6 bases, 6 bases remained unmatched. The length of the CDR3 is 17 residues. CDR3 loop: CASSLGTSGRASNEQFF. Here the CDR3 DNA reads TGTGCCAGCAGCTTAGGAACTAGCGGGAGGGCCAGCAATGAGCAGTTCTTC.

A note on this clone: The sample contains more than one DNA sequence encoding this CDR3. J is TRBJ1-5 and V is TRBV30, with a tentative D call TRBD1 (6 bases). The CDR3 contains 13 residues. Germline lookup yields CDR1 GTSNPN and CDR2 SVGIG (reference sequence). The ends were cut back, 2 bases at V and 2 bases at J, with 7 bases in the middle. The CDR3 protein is CAWSRTGNQPQHF. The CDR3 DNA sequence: TGTGCCTGGAGTAGGACAGGCAATCAGCCCCAGCATTTT.

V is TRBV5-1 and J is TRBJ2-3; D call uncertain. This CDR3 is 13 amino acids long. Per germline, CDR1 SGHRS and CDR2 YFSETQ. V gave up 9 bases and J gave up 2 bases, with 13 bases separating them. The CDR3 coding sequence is TGCGCCACCGCCTCCACCCTCACAGATACGCAGTATTTT. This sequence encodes CATASTLTDTQYF.

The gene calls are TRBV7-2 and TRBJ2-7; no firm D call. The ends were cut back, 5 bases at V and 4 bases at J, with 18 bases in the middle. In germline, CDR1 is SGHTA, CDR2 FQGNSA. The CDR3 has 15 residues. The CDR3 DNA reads TGTGCCAGCAGCCCCCCTTACAGCCCTGGTTACGAGCAGTACTTC. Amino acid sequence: CASSPPYSPGYEQYF.

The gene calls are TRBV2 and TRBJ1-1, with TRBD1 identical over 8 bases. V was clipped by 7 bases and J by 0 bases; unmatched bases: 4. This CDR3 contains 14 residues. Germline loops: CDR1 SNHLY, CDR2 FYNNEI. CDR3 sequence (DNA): TGTGCCAGCAAAGAGGGACAGGTGAACACTGAAGCTTTCTTT. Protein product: CASKEGQVNTEAFF.

The CDR3 loop reads CASSLLGTGGETQYF. CDR3 in DNA: TGTGCCAGCAGCTTGCTCGGGACAGGGGGAGAGACCCAGTACTTC. The V and J genes are TRBV7-8 and TRBJ2-5, with 11 bases that match TRBD1. The CDR3 covers 15 residues. The germline V gene encodes CDR1 SGHVS and CDR2 FQNEAQ. The junction had 4 bases not matched to a gene; V was cut back by 3 bases and J by 4 bases.

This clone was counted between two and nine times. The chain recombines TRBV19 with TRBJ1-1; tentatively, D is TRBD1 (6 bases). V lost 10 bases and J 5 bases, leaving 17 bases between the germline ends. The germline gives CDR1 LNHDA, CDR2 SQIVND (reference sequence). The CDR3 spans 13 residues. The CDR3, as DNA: TGTGCCAAAACGGCGGGGGCGGATACTGAAGCTTTCTTT. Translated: CAKTAGADTEAFF.

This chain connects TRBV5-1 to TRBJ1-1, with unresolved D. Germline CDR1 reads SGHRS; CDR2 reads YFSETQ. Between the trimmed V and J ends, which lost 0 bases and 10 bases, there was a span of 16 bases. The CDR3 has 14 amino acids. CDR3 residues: CASSLDFGASGAFF. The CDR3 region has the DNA TGCGCCAGCAGCTTGGATTTCGGCGCGTCTGGAGCTTTCTTT.

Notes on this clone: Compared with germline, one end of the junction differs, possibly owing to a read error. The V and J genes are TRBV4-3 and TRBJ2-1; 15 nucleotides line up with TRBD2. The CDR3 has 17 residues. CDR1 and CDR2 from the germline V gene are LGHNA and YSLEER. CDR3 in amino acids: CASSQEGLAGGYNEQFF. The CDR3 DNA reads TGCGCCAGCAGTCAAGAGGGACTAGCGGGAGGCTACAATGAGCAGTTCTTC.

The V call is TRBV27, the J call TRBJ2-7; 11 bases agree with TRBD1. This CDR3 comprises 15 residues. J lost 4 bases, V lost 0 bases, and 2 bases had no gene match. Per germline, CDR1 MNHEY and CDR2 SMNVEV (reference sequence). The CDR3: CASSLSGQGEYEQYF. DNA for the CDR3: TGTGCCAGCAGTTTATCGGGACAGGGGGAGTACGAGCAGTACTTC.

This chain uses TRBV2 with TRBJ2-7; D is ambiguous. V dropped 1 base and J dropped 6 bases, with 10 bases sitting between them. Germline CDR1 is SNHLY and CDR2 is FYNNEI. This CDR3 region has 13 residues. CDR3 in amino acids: CASSEGPSTEQYF. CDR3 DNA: TGTGCCAGCAGTGAAGGTCCCAGTACCGAGCAGTACTTC.

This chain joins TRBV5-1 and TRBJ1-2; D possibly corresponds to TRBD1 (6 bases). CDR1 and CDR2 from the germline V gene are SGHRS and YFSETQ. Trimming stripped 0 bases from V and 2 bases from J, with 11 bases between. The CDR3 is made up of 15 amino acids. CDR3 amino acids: CASSLEAGENYGYTF. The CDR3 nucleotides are TGCGCCAGCAGCTTGGAAGCAGGGGAAAACTATGGCTACACCTTC.

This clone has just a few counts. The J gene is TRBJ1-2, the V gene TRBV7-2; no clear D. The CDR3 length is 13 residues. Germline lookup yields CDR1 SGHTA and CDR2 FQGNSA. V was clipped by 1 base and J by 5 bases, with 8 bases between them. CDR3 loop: CASSLGRSYGYTF. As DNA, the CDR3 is TGTGCCAGCAGCTTAGGCAGGAGTTATGGCTACACCTTC.

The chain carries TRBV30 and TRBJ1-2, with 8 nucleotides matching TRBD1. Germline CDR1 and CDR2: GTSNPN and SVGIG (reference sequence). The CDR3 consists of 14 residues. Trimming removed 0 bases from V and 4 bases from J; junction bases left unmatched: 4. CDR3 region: CAWSVTGGVYGYTF. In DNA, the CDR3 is TGTGCCTGGAGTGTAACAGGGGGGGTCTATGGCTACACCTTC.

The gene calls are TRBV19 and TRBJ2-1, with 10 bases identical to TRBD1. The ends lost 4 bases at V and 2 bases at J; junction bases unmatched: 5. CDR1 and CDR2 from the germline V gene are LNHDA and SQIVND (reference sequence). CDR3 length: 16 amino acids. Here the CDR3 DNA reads TGTGCCAGTAGTACCCTAGGACAGGGGGCCTACAATGAGCAGTTCTTC. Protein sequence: CASSTLGQGAYNEQFF. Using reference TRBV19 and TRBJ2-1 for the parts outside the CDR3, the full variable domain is DGGITQSPKYLFRKEGQNVTLSCEQNLNHDAMYWYRQDPGQGLRLIYYSQIVNDFQKGDIAEGYSVSREKKESFPLTVTSAQKNPTAFYLCASSTLGQGAYNEQFFGPGTRLTVL.

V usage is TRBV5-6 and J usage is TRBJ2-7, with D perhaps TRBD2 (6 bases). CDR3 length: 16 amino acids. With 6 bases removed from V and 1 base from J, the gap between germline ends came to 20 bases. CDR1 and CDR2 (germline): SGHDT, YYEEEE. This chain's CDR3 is CASKPKRDSYSYEQYF. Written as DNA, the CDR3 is TGTGCCAGCAAACCGAAACGGGACTCCTATTCCTACGAGCAGTACTTC.